This T cell receptor beta chain was identified during a study of T cell clonality in common variable immunodeficiency. Study outcomes and limitations: Compared with healthy controls, CVID subjects showed increased TCRbeta clonality, mostly in about a third.

This clone was seen many times. Its antigen is not identified. Coverage ceases 3 residues before the CDR3 finishes, and the germline J gene fills in the end. The germline V gene has CDR1 DFQATT and CDR2 SNEGSKA (reference sequence). Unmatched junction bases numbered 10, after V lost 4 bases and J lost 4 bases. The CDR3 is 16 amino acids. Blood samples were heparinized, roughly 5 to 8 ml per donor. Profiling relied on immunoSEQ multiplex PCR, and the TCRdb table lists in-frame clones only, not all of them. Found here are some 53,000 clones, no singletons; the ten largest cover roughly 3.5%. Sequencing was carried out using peripheral blood mononuclear cells. This chain joins TRBV20-1 and TRBJ1-2; the match to TRBD1 covers 12 bases. This receptor was taken from a person between 18 and 69 years old in good health. The sequenced part of the CDR3 DNA is TGCAGTGCTACGGCCGGGACAGGGGGCCGATTCTATGGC. Amino acids: CSATAGTGGRFYG. The full CDR3 protein reads CSATAGTGGRFYGYTF.